This T cell receptor (beta chain) was sequenced during a study of regulatory T cells in long-lasting Graves disease. Overall study findings and caveats: Accuracy may have suffered from the small sample size.

Arm-PCR of CDR3 regions with iRepertoire HTBI primers generated TCR beta libraries. TCRdb reprocessed the multiplex PCR reads with MiXCR, giving one entry per CDR3 protein. The profile shows about 560,000 distinct CDR3 sequences, 15% to 20% of them singletons. This clonotype was seen repeatedly, ten times or more. Its antigen remains unknown. Germline-derived CDR1 and CDR2 are GTSNPN and SVGIG (reference sequence). Trimming shortened V by 5 bases and J by 0 bases, and 25 bases separated the two germline ends. There are 18 residues in the CDR3. Stated time point: newly diagnosed GD, antithyroid drugs for less than 3 months. PBMC RNA served as the TCR library source. Nine milliliters of peripheral blood were taken and placed in EDTA tubes. These data were likewise used in another study, on T cells in Graves' hyperthyroidism and ophthalmopathy. That work contributes: HTBI primers drove first-round RT-PCR of the TCR CDR3. Also found in blood were most expanded thyroid clonotypes above 0.001.

The chain uses TRBV30 and TRBJ1-2, with D possibly matching TRBD1 (6 bases). The source is a man aged 18 to 29 with Graves disease. Here the sequenced sample was peripheral blood mononuclear cells (PBMCs), taken at new diagnosis, from a patient treated with antithyroid drugs. The CDR3 bases are TGTGCCTGGGCCAAGGGGGGCTCCAATATAATAGCTAACTATGGCTACACCTTC. It translates to CAWAKGGSNIIANYGYTF.